This record covers a single T cell receptor beta chain. A much larger clone lies one base from this, so it may be a read error. This record comes from a study of brain metastases from non-small cell lung cancer. Sequencing was performed with immunoSEQ multiplex PCR; in TCRdb, only in-frame clones are kept and a portion is missing. The repertoire includes approximately 2,500 clones, about 84% of them detected once, and roughly 16% sits in the top ten. Trimming stripped 0 bases from V and 4 bases from J, with 18 bases between. From germline, CDR1 is LGHDT and CDR2 YNNKEL (reference sequence). The CDR3 runs to 17 residues.

V usage is TRBV3-1 (or the pseudogene TRBV3-2) and J usage is TRBJ1-2; D is ambiguous. The sequence was collected from a donor older than 35 with non-small cell lung cancer. The sample consisted of tumor-adjacent normal tissue. CDR3 sequence: CASSQDSTDGPLYGYTF. The CDR3 coding sequence is TGTGCCAGCAGCCAAGATTCGACCGACGGGCCTCTCTATGGCTACACCTTC.